A selection of T cell receptor beta chains follows, all from one sample in a study of blood T cell repertoires in COVID-19. Using immunoSEQ multiplex PCR, the repertoire was profiled, and TCRdb retains in-frame clones only, with some absent. Of 250,000 to 350,000 clones listed, just over 85% were seen once; the top ten hold approximately 3%. Sequenced material: peripheral blood. The receptor source for this set is a woman aged 30 to 39 with active or convalescent COVID-19. Each CDR3 is given with its conserved first and last residue. D genes are given only for firm matches. For some rows the clone size is stated as once, few or many, or as a class when expanded; others skip it.

cdr3_aa,cdr3_nt,v_call,j_call,clone_size,d_call
CASSARQGDNEQYF,TGTGCCAGCAGCGCGAGACAGGGGGATAACGAGCAGTACTTC,TRBV9,TRBJ2-7,once,TRBD1
CATSDPPPRDEQFF,TGTGCCACCAGTGACCCTCCGCCCCGCGATGAGCAGTTCTTC,TRBV24-1,TRBJ2-1,NA,NA
CASTSSGQFAEAFF,TGTGCCAGCACTTCGTCCGGACAGTTCGCTGAAGCTTTCTTT,TRBV19,TRBJ1-1,NA,NA
CASSVEAGYTDTQYF,TGTGCCAGCAGCGTAGAAGCGGGGTACACAGATACGCAGTATTTT,TRBV9,TRBJ2-3,NA,TRBD2
CASSLINYGYTF,TGTGCCAGCAGCTTAATAAACTATGGCTACACCTTC,TRBV7-2,TRBJ1-2,few,NA
CASSQDRVSGNTIYF,TGCGCCAGCAGCCAAGATCGAGTCTCTGGAAACACCATATATTTT,TRBV4-3,TRBJ1-3,NA,NA
CASSPRGLSNTGELFF,TGTGCCAGCAGCCCTAGAGGACTAAGCAACACCGGGGAGCTGTTTTTT,TRBV7-9,TRBJ2-2,NA,NA
CASRYRTGGVGANVLTF,TGTGCCAGCAGATACAGGACAGGGGGGGTTGGGGCCAACGTCCTGACTTTC,TRBV28,TRBJ2-6,NA,TRBD1
CASSLVWGEQFF,TGTGCCAGCAGCTTAGTCTGGGGCGAGCAGTTCTTC,TRBV7-2,TRBJ2-1,NA,NA
CASSSLGGLGGETQYF,TGTGCCAGCAGCTCATTGGGGGGTCTAGGTGGGGAGACCCAGTACTTC,TRBV7-3,TRBJ2-5,NA,NA
CASSETVFYTEAFF,TGTGCCAGCAGTGAGACAGTGTTTTATACTGAAGCTTTCTTT,TRBV6-1,TRBJ1-1,few,NA
CASSPRIRTANYGYTF,TGTGCCAGCAGTCCCCGAATACGGACAGCCAACTATGGCTACACCTTC,TRBV27,TRBJ1-2,NA,NA
CASSPGQGALYGYTF,TGCGCCAGCAGCCCGGGACAGGGGGCCCTCTATGGCTACACCTTC,TRBV4-3,TRBJ1-2,NA,TRBD1
CASSLQGTGGNTIYF,TGTGCCAGCTCACTTCAGGGAACAGGAGGAAACACCATATATTTT,TRBV18,TRBJ1-3,NA,NA
CASSQEQGAFPGNTIYF,TGTGCCAGCAGCCAAGAACAGGGGGCATTTCCTGGAAACACCATATATTTT,TRBV3-1/TRBV3-2,TRBJ1-3,NA,TRBD1
CASQTGQMGNTIYF,TGTGCCAGTCAGACGGGACAGATGGGAAACACCATATATTTT,TRBV6-5,TRBJ1-3,NA,TRBD1
CASSSLGDSLTTNEKLFF,TGTGCCAGCAGCTCACTCGGGGACAGCCTTACAACTAATGAAAAACTGTTTTTT,TRBV4-2,TRBJ1-4,NA,TRBD1
CASSIDNMDTQYF,TGTGCCAGTAGTATAGATAACATGGATACGCAGTATTTT,TRBV19,TRBJ2-3,NA,NA
CASGTGVISPLHF,TGTGCCAGCGGAACAGGCGTGATTTCACCCCTCCACTTT,TRBV11-2,TRBJ1-6,once,NA
CASSQVWRGTGELFF,TGTGCCAGCAGCCAAGTATGGAGAGGAACCGGGGAGCTGTTTTTT,TRBV4-2,TRBJ2-2,NA,NA
CASSVRLIYNEQFF,TGTGCCAGTAGTGTGAGACTAATCTACAATGAGCAGTTCTTC,TRBV19,TRBJ2-1,NA,NA
CASSLSDRVPSYNEQFF,TGTGCCAGCAGCTTGTCTGACAGGGTACCCTCCTACAATGAGCAGTTCTTC,TRBV11-2,TRBJ2-1,NA,TRBD1
CASSQGGTGTQYF,TGTGCCAGCAGCCAAGGCGGAACGGGTACGCAGTATTTT,TRBV4-2,TRBJ2-3,many,NA
CARVTPELYGYTF,TGTGCCAGAGTTACCCCCGAACTCTATGGCTACACCTTC,TRBV27,TRBJ1-2,many,NA
CAAQASGAGNTIYF,TGTGCCGCCCAGGCCTCAGGGGCTGGAAACACCATATATTTT,TRBV19,TRBJ1-3,NA,NA
CASSAGTGYGDTEAFF,TGTGCCAGCAGCGCCGGGACAGGGTATGGGGACACTGAAGCTTTCTTT,TRBV9,TRBJ1-1,NA,TRBD1
CASSFRVNYGYTF,TGTGCCAGCAGTTTCAGGGTGAACTATGGCTACACCTTC,TRBV28,TRBJ1-2,NA,NA
CSVGQGATDTQYF,TGCAGCGTTGGACAGGGGGCCACAGATACGCAGTATTTT,TRBV29-1,TRBJ2-3,NA,TRBD1
CATSLGGRGGQRETQYF,TGTGCCACCAGCCTGGGAGGGCGGGGGGGCCAAAGAGAGACCCAGTACTTC,TRBV24-1,TRBJ2-5,NA,TRBD2
CASSPPGTVNSPLHF,TGTGCCAGCAGTCCCCCCGGGACAGTGAATTCACCCCTCCACTTT,TRBV6-5,TRBJ1-6,NA,TRBD1
CASSQEKIGSLIRGEKSYEQYF,TGCGCCAGCAGCCAAGAAAAGATCGGGTCCTTAATCAGGGGTGAGAAATCCTACGAGCAGTACTTC,TRBV4-1,TRBJ2-7,NA,NA
CASASKNTEAFF,TGTGCCAGCGCGAGCAAGAACACTGAAGCTTTCTTT,TRBV7-2,TRBJ1-1,NA,NA
CSVEQNYGYTF,TGCAGCGTAGAACAGAACTATGGCTACACCTTC,TRBV29-1,TRBJ1-2,few,NA
CAIRGTLNTEAFF,TGTGCCATCAGGGGGACACTGAACACTGAAGCTTTCTTT,TRBV10-3,TRBJ1-1,NA,NA
CASSDRAGRDTQYF,TGTGCCAGCAGTGACCGGGCAGGGCGGGATACGCAGTATTTT,TRBV6-1,TRBJ2-3,NA,NA